The TCR beta chain described here comes from a study of blood T cell repertoires in COVID-19. On the study more broadly: In each case, the material was cDNA or gDNA derived from T cells, B-cell-depleted T cells, or PBMCs.

Participants were aged 18 to 89 years from about two dozen US areas. Recovered status in Cohort 3 required two negative PCRs, clearance, or symptom resolution. The table lists this clone with a count of one. Authors' analysis steps: From reference gene primer amplification, estimates of nucleated cell counts were derived. Profiling relied on immunoSEQ multiplex PCR, and the TCRdb table lists in-frame clones only, not all of them. V and J calls and clone size are as listed in that table; D and trimming were resolved from the DNA. The data show under 200,000 clones, with 89% seen just once and approximately 0.8% held by the top ten. J was trimmed by 2 bases and V by 2 bases; bases with no gene match: 5. CDR3 length equals 17 residues. CDR1 MGHRA and CDR2 YSYEKL come from the germline V gene.

Sequencing was carried out using PBMCs or T cells enriched from blood (not recorded which). This sequence joins TRBV4-1 and TRBJ2-5; 13 bases are a match to TRBD2. The clonotype originates from a woman between 18 and 29 years old who had recovered from COVID-19. CDR3 loop: CASSQNPGLAGQETQYF. CDR3 coding DNA: TGCGCCAGCAGCCAAAACCCGGGACTAGCGGGACAAGAGACCCAGTACTTC.